This TCR beta chain came from a study of T cells after yellow fever vaccination. TCRdb used MiXCR to reprocess the 5' RACE reads, holding one entry per CDR3 protein. The sample has approximately 110,000 distinct CDR3 sequences, 6.5% to 9% seen once. CDR1 and CDR2 (germline): SQVTM, ANQGSEA. This CDR3 comprises 15 residues. The junction had 9 bases not matched to a gene; V was cut back by 4 bases and J by 5 bases. At least ten counts were recorded for this clonotype. The chain has TRBV29-1 and TRBJ2-1, with 9 bases identical to TRBD1. The material was CD8+ T cells sorted from PBMCs, obtained 45 days after the yellow fever booster vaccination. This clonotype was sampled from a young man who received the YFV17D yellow fever vaccine. The CDR3 DNA follows: TGCAGCGTTGCTCCCGGGACAGGGTCCCACAATGAGCAGTTCTTC. Protein product: CSVAPGTGSHNEQFF.